One TCR beta chain is described in this entry. Positively selected for CCR7, the CD45RO-negative cells used as naive CD8 cells excluded terminally differentiated effector memory CD45RA+ cells. Adult donors, all healthy and HIV-negative, had no recent acute infections or vaccinations. The sample comes from a study of shared clonotypes between healthy human individuals. Trimming left V 3 bases short and J 6 bases short, with 11 bases between. This CDR3 has 14 amino acids. CDR1 is MDHEN, CDR2 SYDVKM, per germline. Profiled with immunoSEQ multiplex PCR; TCRdb holds only in-frame clones, not every one. This sample has about 590,000 clones; roughly 96% occur once, and the top ten carry 0.11%.

The receptor's source is a woman aged 25-40 years in good health. The sample consisted of naive CD8+ T cells sorted from blood. The chain has TRBV28 and TRBJ2-2, with D possibly TRBD2 on 5 matching bases. In DNA form, the CDR3 reads TGTGCCAGCAGTTTTGAGGGATTGGCCGGGGAGCTGTTTTTT. Encoded protein: CASSFEGLAGELFF.